A single sample gave rise to the 13 T cell receptor beta chains below, sequenced in a study of cytomegalovirus exposure and HLA in healthy donors. The PCR made use of 60 Vbeta and 13 Jbeta primers. The table came from immunoSEQ multiplex PCR; TCRdb's copy has only in-frame clones and leaves some out. The data show more than 150,000 clones, roughly 78% seen once. Sequenced input: PBMCs. These receptor sequences come from a girl aged 5-17 years in good health and CMV-seropositive.

The sample holds one count of this clone. The chain couples TRBV6-1 to TRBJ2-1; D might be TRBD1 (6 bases). The germline gives CDR1 MNHNS, CDR2 SASEGT. CDR3 length equals 15 residues. Trimming removed 5 bases from V and 7 bases from J, with 18 bases in between. CDR3 region: CASSITGLSRNEQFF. The CDR3 DNA follows: TGTGCCAGCAGTATTACAGGGTTGAGTCGGAATGAGCAGTTCTTC.

The V gene is TRBV2, the J gene TRBJ2-3; 8 bases fit TRBD2. The CDR3 extends over 13 amino acids. The germline V gene has CDR1 SNHLY and CDR2 FYNNEI. Losses at the gene ends were 7 bases for V and 2 bases for J; bases not matched to a gene: 2. The CDR3 region has the DNA TGTGCCAGCACGGGGGGGTACACAGATACGCAGTATTTT. Translating gives CASTGGYTDTQYF.

The chain joins TRBV19 to TRBJ2-7; D is possibly TRBD2 (7 bases). Trimming removed 3 bases from V and 2 bases from J, with 14 bases in between. Germline CDR1 LNHDA, CDR2 SQIVND (reference sequence). CDR3 size: 15 residues. Here the CDR3 DNA reads TGTGCCAGTAGTATGGGGGGGACAAAGCCCTACGAGCAGTACTTC. Protein: CASSMGGTKPYEQYF.

This clone has just a few counts. V and J are TRBV6-1 and TRBJ2-2; the D gene is possibly TRBD1 (6 bases). Germline CDR1 MNHNS, CDR2 SASEGT. Trimming stripped 6 bases from V and 5 bases from J, with 13 bases between. The CDR3 is made up of 14 amino acids. CDR3 region: CASRGAHGTGELFF. The CDR3, as DNA: TGTGCCAGCAGGGGGGCCCATGGGACCGGGGAGCTGTTTTTT.

The chain couples TRBV4-2 to TRBJ1-1; D not certain. The V gene's germline CDR1 is LGHNA and CDR2 YNFKEQ. The ends were cut back, 0 bases at V and 0 bases at J, with 8 bases in the middle. This CDR3 has 15 residues. This CDR3 is CASSQEGTLNTEAFF. Written as DNA, the CDR3 is TGTGCCAGCAGCCAAGAGGGCACCCTGAACACTGAAGCTTTCTTT.

The V and J genes are TRBV27 and TRBJ1-2, with D maybe TRBD1 (5 bases). CDR1 is MNHEY, CDR2 SMNVEV, per germline (reference sequence). CDR3 length equals 16 residues. Trimming took off 4 bases at V and 3 bases at J, with 18 bases between the two ends. The CDR3 DNA reads TGTGCCAGCAGTTCTCCACTACGACAGCCCCACTATGGCTACACCTTC. This encodes CASSSPLRQPHYGYTF.

This clone has just one count. The genes are TRBV4-3 and TRBJ2-7, with no clear D. The CDR3 consists of 14 residues. Trimming stripped 0 bases from V and 5 bases from J, with 11 bases between. From germline, CDR1 is LGHNA and CDR2 YSLEER. The CDR3 bases are TGCGCCAGCAGCCAAGAAAGTCAGAACCACGAGCAGTACTTC. Translation gives CASSQESQNHEQYF.

For this clone: Other DNA sequences in this sample translate to the same CDR3. V usage is TRBV20-1 and J usage is TRBJ2-1; D is uncertain. The CDR3 length is 11 residues. Between the trimmed V and J ends, which lost 3 bases and 4 bases, there was a span of 4 bases. The germline V gene has CDR1 DFQATT and CDR2 SNEGSKA (reference sequence). The DNA for the CDR3 is TGCAGTGCTAGGTCATACAATGAGCAGTTCTTC. This sequence encodes CSARSYNEQFF.

This clone occurred once. This CDR3 is also generated by other DNA sequences in the sample. This chain joins TRBV5-1 and TRBJ1-4, with TRBD1 matching over 9 bases. This CDR3 is built from 16 residues. Germline CDR1 reads SGHRS; CDR2 reads YFSETQ. Trimming took 8 bases from V and 5 from J; bases not matched to a gene: 13. The CDR3 region has the DNA TGCGCCAGTAGCCCAACCTCCGGGACAGGGAATGAAAAACTGTTTTTT. Protein product: CASSPTSGTGNEKLFF.

This chain links TRBV19 with TRBJ1-2; possibly TRBD1 for D (5 bases). With 3 bases removed from V and 4 bases from J, the gap between germline ends came to 12 bases. There are 14 residues in the CDR3. Germline CDR1 reads LNHDA; CDR2 reads SQIVND (reference sequence). The CDR3 is CASSITGTGYGYTF. The CDR3, as DNA: TGTGCCAGTAGTATCACCGGGACTGGCTATGGCTACACCTTC. Combining the CDR3 with reference TRBV19 and TRBJ1-2 gives the whole variable domain DGGITQSPKYLFRKEGQNVTLSCEQNLNHDAMYWYRQDPGQGLRLIYYSQIVNDFQKGDIAEGYSVSREKKESFPLTVTSAQKNPTAFYLCASSITGTGYGYTFGSGTRLTVV.

The chain recombines TRBV6-5 with TRBJ2-2, with D maybe TRBD2 (5 bases). Germline V lookup: CDR1 MNHEY, CDR2 SVGAGI. V lost 6 bases and J 2 bases, leaving 13 bases between the germline ends. This CDR3 region has 15 residues. Written as DNA, the CDR3 is TGTGCCAGCAGAAGGACGGGAATAAACACCGGGGAGCTGTTTTTT. Translated: CASRRTGINTGELFF.

The chain recombines TRBV4-3 with TRBJ2-2; 7 bases match TRBD1. This CDR3 comprises 16 residues. Germline V CDR1 and CDR2: LGHNA, YSLEER. The J segment lost 8 bases and the V segment lost 5 bases, leaving 14 bases of the junction unmatched. The CDR3 loop reads CASSSTGTDVRGELFF. The CDR3 DNA is TGCGCCAGCAGCTCTACTGGGACAGACGTGCGGGGGGAGCTGTTTTTT.

The chain employs TRBV11-3 and TRBJ2-1, with 7 positions matching TRBD1. Germline trimming cut 5 bases from V and 0 bases from J; bases unmatched to any gene: 4. Germline V gives CDR1 SGHNT, CDR2 YENEEA. The CDR3 is 15 amino acids. CDR3 in DNA: TGTGCCAGCAGCCAGCGGACAGGCTCCTACAATGAGCAGTTCTTC. Amino acid sequence: CASSQRTGSYNEQFF.